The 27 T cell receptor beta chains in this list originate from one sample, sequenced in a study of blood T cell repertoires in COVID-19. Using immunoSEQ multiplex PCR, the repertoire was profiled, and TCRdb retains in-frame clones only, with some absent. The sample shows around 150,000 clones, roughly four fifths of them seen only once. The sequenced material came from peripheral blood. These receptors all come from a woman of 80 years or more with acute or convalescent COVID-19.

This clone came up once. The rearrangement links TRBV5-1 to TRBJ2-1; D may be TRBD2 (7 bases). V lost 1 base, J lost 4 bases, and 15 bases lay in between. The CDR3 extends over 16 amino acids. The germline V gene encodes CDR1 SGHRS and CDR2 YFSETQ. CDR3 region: CASSLQGSGAYNEQFF. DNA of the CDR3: TGCGCCAGCAGCTTGCAGGGGAGCGGGGCGTACAATGAGCAGTTCTTC.

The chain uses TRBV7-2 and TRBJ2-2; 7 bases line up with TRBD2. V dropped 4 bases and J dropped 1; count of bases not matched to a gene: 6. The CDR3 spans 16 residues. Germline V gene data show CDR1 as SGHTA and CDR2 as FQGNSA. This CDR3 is CASSWGGTKNTGELFF. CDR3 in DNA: TGTGCCAGCAGCTGGGGTGGGACTAAGAACACCGGGGAGCTGTTTTTT.

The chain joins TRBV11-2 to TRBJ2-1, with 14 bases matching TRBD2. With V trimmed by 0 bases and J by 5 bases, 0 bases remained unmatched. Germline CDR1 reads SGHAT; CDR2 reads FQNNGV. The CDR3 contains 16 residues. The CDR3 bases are TGTGCCAGCAGCTTAGAGGGACTAGCGGGGGACAATGAGCAGTTCTTC. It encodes CASSLEGLAGDNEQFF.

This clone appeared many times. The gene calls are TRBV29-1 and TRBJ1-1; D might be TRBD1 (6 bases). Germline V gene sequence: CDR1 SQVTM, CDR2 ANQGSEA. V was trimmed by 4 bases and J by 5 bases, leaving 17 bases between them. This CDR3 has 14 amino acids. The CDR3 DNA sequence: TGCAGCGTTGTCGGCAGGGGTAGGTGGACTGAAGCTTTCTTT. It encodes CSVVGRGRWTEAFF.

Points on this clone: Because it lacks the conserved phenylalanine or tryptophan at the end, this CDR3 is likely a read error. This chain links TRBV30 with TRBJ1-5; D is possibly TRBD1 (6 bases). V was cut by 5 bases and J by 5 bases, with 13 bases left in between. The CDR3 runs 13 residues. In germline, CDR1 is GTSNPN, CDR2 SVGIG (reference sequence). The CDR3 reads CAWGKQGDQPQHL. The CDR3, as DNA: TGTGCCTGGGGTAAACAGGGCGATCAGCCCCAGCATCTT.

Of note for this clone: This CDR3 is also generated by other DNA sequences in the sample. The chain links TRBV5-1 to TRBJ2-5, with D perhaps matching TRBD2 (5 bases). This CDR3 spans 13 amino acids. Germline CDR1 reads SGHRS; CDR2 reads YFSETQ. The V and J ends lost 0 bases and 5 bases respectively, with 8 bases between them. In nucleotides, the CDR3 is TGCGCCAGCAGCTTGGGCGGGTGGGAGACCCAGTACTTC. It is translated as CASSLGGWETQYF.

The CDR3 here is CASQDLAGGTYEQYF. As DNA, the CDR3 is TGTGCCAGCCAAGACCTAGCGGGAGGGACCTACGAGCAGTACTTC. This chain links TRBV18 with TRBJ2-7; 12 bases fit TRBD2. CDR1 is KGHSH, CDR2 LQKENI, per germline. V lost 8 bases, J lost 2 bases, and 7 bases stayed unmatched. The CDR3 totals 15 residues.

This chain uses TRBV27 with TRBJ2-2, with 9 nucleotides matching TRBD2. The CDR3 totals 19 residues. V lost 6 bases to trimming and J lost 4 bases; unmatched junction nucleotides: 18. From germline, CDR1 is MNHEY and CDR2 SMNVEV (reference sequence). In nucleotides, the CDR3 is TGTGCCAGCAGCCCTCTCGCGGCGGGAGGGCCCCCGCGCACCGGGGAGCTGTTTTTT. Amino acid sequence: CASSPLAAGGPPRTGELFF.

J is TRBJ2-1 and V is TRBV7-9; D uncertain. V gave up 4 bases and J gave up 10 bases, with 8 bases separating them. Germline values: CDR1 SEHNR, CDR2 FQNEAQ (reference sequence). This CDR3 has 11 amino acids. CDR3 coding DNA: TGTGCCAGCAGCTCTCTTCGGGAGCAGTTCTTC. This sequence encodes CASSSLREQFF.

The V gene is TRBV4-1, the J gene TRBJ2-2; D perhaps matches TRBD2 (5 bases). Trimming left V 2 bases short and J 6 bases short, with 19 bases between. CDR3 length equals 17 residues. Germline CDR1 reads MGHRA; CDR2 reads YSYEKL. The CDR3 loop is CASSQRPWTLGAGELFF. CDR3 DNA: TGCGCCAGCAGCCAACGTCCTTGGACCCTCGGGGCCGGGGAGCTGTTTTTT.

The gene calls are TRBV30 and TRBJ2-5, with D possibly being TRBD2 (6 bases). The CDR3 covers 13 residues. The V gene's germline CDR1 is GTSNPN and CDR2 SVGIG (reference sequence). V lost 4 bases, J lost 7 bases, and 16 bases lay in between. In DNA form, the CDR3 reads TGTGCCTGGACCCGGGACTCCTCGGGGACCCAGTACTTC. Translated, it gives CAWTRDSSGTQYF.

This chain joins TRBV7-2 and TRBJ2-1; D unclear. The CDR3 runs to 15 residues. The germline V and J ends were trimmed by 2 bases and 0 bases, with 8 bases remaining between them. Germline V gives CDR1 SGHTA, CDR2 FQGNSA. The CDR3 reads CASSLMVSSYNEQFF. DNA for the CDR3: TGTGCCAGCAGCTTAATGGTGAGCTCCTACAATGAGCAGTTCTTC.

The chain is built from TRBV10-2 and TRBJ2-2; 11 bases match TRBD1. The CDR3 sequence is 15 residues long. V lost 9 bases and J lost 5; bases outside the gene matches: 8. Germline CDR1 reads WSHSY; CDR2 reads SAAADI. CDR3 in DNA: TGCGCCAGTTTCCCAGGGACAGGGGGTACCGGGGAGCTGTTTTTT. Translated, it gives CASFPGTGGTGELFF.

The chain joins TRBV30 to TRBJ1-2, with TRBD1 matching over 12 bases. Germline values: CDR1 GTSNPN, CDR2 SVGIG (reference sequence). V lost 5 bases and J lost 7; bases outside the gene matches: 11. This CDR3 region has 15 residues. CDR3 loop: CAWAYPGQGARGYTF. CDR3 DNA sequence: TGTGCCTGGGCTTATCCGGGACAGGGGGCGCGTGGCTACACCTTC.

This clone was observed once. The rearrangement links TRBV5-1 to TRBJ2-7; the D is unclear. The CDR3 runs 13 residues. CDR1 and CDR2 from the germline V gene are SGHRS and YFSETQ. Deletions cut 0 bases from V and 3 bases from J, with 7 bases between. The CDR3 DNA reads TGCGCCAGCAGCTTGGGGGCCCTCTACGAGCAGTACTTC. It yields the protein CASSLGALYEQYF.

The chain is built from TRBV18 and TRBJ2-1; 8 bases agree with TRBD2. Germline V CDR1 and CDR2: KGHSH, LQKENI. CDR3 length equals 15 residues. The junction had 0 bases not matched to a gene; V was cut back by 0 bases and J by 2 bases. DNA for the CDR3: TGTGCCAGCTCACCACCCGGGAGGGCCTACAATGAGCAGTTCTTC. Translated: CASSPPGRAYNEQFF.

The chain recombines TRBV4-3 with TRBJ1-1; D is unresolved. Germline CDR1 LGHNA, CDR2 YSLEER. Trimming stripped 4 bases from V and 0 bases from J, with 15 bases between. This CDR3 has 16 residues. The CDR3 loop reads CASSPTFGSLNTEAFF. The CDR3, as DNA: TGCGCCAGCAGCCCGACTTTCGGGTCCCTGAACACTGAAGCTTTCTTT.

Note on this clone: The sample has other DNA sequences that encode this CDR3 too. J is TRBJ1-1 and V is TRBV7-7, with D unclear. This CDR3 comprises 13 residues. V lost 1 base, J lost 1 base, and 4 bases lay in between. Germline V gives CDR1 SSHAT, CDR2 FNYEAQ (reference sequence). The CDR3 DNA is TGTGCCAGCAGCTTAGACAGGAACACTGAAGCTTTCTTT. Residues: CASSLDRNTEAFF. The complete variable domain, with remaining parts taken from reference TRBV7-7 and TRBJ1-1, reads GAGVSQSPRYKVTKRGQDVTLRCDPISSHATLYWYQQALGQGPEFLTYFNYEAQPDKSGLPSDRFSAERPEGSISTLTIQRTEQRDSAMYRCASSLDRNTEAFFGQGTRLTVV.

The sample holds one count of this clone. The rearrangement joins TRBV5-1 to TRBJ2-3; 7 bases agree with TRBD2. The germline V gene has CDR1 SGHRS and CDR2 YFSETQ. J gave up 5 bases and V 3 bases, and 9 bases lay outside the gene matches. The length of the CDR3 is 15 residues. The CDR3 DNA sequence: TGCGCCAGCAGCTCCAGCGGGACGGCGGGAGATACGCAGTATTTT. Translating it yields CASSSSGTAGDTQYF.

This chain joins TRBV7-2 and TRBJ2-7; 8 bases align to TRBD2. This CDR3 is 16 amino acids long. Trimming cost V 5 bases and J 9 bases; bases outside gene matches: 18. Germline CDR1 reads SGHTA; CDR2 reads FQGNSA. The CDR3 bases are TGTGCCAGCAGCCACCTTAGCGGGCGGGGGGATGATGGGCAGTACTTC. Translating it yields CASSHLSGRGDDGQYF.

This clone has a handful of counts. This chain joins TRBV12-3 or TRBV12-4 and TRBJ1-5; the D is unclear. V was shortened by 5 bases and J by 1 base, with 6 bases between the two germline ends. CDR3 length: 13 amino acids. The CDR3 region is CASSPYSNQPQHF. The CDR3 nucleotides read TGTGCCAGCAGTCCCTACAGCAATCAGCCCCAGCATTTT.

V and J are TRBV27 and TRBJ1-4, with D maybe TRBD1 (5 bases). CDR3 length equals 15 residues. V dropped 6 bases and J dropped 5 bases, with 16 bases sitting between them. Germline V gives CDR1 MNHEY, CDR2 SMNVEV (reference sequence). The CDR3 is CASRPDRDWNEKLFF. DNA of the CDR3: TGTGCCAGCAGACCCGACCGGGACTGGAATGAAAAACTGTTTTTT.

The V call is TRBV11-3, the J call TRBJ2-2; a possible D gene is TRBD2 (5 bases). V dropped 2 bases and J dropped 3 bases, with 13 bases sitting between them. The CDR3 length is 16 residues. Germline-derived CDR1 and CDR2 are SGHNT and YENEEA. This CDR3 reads CASSLRGDLDTGELFF. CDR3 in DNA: TGTGCCAGCAGCTTACGGGGAGATCTCGACACCGGGGAGCTGTTTTTT.

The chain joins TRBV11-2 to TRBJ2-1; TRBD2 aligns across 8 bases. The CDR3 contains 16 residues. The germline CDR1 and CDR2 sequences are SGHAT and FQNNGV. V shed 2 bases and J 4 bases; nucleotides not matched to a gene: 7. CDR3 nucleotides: TGTGCCAGCAGCTTAACAGCGGGAGTTAGTTACAATGAGCAGTTCTTC. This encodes CASSLTAGVSYNEQFF.

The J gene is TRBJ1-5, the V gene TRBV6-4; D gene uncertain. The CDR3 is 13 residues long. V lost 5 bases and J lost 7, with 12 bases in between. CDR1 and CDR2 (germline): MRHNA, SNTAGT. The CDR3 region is CASSPEQRQPQHF. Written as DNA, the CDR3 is TGTGCCAGCAGTCCCGAGCAACGACAGCCCCAGCATTTT.

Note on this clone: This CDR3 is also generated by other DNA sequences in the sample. CDR3 protein: CAWSIGGPTEAFF. The CDR3 DNA sequence: TGTGCCTGGAGTATTGGGGGCCCCACTGAAGCTTTCTTT. V gene TRBV30 combines with J gene TRBJ1-1; weak D call: TRBD1 (6 bases). Germline lookup yields CDR1 GTSNPN and CDR2 SVGIG (reference sequence). The CDR3 is 13 amino acids. Trimming took off 2 bases at V and 4 bases at J, with 11 bases between the two ends.

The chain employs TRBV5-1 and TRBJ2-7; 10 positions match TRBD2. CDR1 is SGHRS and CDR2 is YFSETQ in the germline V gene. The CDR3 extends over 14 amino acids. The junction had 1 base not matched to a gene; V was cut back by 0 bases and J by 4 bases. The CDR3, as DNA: TGCGCCAGCAGCTTGGATAGCGGGAGGTACGAGCAGTACTTC. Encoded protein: CASSLDSGRYEQYF.